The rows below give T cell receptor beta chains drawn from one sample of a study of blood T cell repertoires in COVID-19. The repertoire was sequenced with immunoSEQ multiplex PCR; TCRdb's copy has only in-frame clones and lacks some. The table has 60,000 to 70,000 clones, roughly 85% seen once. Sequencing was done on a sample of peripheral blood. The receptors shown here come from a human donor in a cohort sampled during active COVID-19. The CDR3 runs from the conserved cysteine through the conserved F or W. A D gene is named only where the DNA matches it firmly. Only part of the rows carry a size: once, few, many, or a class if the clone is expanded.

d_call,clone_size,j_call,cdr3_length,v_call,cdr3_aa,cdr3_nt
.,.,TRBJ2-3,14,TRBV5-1,CASSLEGGTDTQYF,TGCGCCAGCAGCTTGGAAGGGGGCACAGATACGCAGTATTTT
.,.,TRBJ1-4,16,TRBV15,CATSRDEGGVREKLFF,TGTGCCACCAGCAGAGATGAAGGCGGTGTTAGAGAAAAACTGTTTTTT
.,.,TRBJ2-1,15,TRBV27,CASRPQIAGMDEQFF,TGTGCCAGCAGGCCCCAGATCGCGGGCATGGATGAGCAGTTCTTC
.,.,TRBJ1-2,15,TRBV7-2,CASSSSLVGGYGYTF,TGTGCCAGCAGCTCCTCCCTAGTCGGCGGCTATGGCTACACCTTC
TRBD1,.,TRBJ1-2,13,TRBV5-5,CASSTGTGDGYTF,TGTGCCAGCAGCACCGGGACAGGGGATGGCTACACCTTC
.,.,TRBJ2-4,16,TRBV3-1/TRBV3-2,CASSQRGGGRTGVQYF,TGTGCCAGCAGCCAACGTGGGGGGGGCAGGACGGGAGTTCAGTACTTC
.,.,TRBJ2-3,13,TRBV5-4,CASSPFSTDTQYF,TGTGCCAGCAGCCCTTTTTCCACAGATACGCAGTATTTT
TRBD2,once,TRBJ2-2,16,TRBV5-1,CASSTGLAVNTGELFF,TGCGCCAGCTCAACGGGACTAGCGGTGAACACCGGGGAGCTGTTTTTT
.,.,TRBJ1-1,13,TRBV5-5,CASSRATEFEAFF,TGTGCCAGCAGCCGTGCGACAGAATTTGAAGCTTTCTTT
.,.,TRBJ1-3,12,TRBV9,CASSVSGETIYF,TGTGCCAGCAGCGTAAGCGGGGAGACCATATATTTT